What follows are 24 T cell receptor beta chains derived from one specimen sequenced in a study of T cells after yellow fever vaccination. TCRdb independently ran MiXCR on the 5' RACE reads; one entry per CDR3 protein. The sample has over 65,000 distinct CDR3 sequences, 13% seen once. The source was CD8+ T cells not binding an NS4B(214-222) dextramer, sorted from PBMCs, collected approximately 22 days after the first yellow fever vaccination. The receptor set was obtained from a man younger than 35 who received the YFV17D yellow fever vaccine.

In this sample, this clonotype turned up a few times. The gene calls are TRBV4-3 and TRBJ2-1; 11 bases are a match to TRBD2. Germline V CDR1 and CDR2: LGHNA, YSLEER. This CDR3 region has 19 residues. Trimming took 1 base from V and 3 from J; bases not matched to a gene: 11. This CDR3 is CASSQAAPASGGNYNEQFF. As DNA, the CDR3 is TGCGCCAGCAGCCAAGCCGCCCCAGCTAGCGGGGGGAACTACAATGAGCAGTTCTTC.

This clonotype was observed a handful of times. This sequence joins TRBV27 and TRBJ2-7; 7 bases agree with TRBD2. The V gene's germline CDR1 is MNHEY and CDR2 SMNVEV (reference sequence). The CDR3 sequence is 15 residues long. The junction had 8 bases not matched to a gene; V was cut back by 1 base and J by 5 bases. CDR3 in DNA: TGTGCCAGCAGTTTATACGGCCCGGGAGGCAACGAGCAGTACTTC. Its translation: CASSLYGPGGNEQYF.

This clonotype came up a few times. This chain joins TRBV4-1 and TRBJ2-1; D gene uncertain. The V end was cut by 1 base, the J end by 0 bases, with 10 bases between. Germline CDR1 and CDR2: MGHRA and YSYEKL. CDR3 length equals 16 residues. In nucleotides, the CDR3 is TGCGCCAGCAGCCAAGTAGGAAGGAGCTCCTACAATGAGCAGTTCTTC. Residues: CASSQVGRSSYNEQFF.

The rearrangement links TRBV5-5 to TRBJ2-3, with D perhaps assigned TRBD1 or TRBD2 (6 bases each). The CDR3 extends over 15 amino acids. From germline, CDR1 is SGHKS and CDR2 YYEKEE (reference sequence). V gave up 7 bases and J gave up 2 bases, with 17 bases separating them. CDR3 bases: TGTGCCAGCTGGGGTTACCCGGGGGCCACAGATACGCAGTATTTT. Protein: CASWGYPGATDTQYF. Full variable domain (rest looked up from reference TRBV5-5 and TRBJ2-3): DAGVTQSPTHLIKTRGQQVTLRCSPISGHKSVSWYQQVLGQGPQFIFQYYEKEERGRGNFPDRFSARQFPNYSSELNVNALLLGDSALYLCASWGYPGATDTQYFGPGTRLTVL.

This clonotype has only a few counts. The rearrangement joins TRBV7-9 to TRBJ2-7, with D possibly TRBD1 on 5 matching bases. The germline CDR1 and CDR2 sequences are SEHNR and FQNEAQ (reference sequence). Trimming removed 5 bases from V and 6 bases from J, with 11 bases in between. This CDR3 region has 12 residues. CDR3 nucleotides: TGTGCCAGCAGCGATCAGGGTGGCGAGCAGTACGTC. The encoded protein is CASSDQGGEQYV.

This clonotype was observed many times. The V gene is TRBV4-3, the J gene TRBJ1-5; no clear D gene. This CDR3 has 13 residues. CDR1 is LGHNA, CDR2 YSLEER, per germline. The V and J ends lost 6 bases and 6 bases respectively, with 12 bases between them. The CDR3 coding sequence is TGCGCCAGCAGTGCCAGTTCTGGTCAGCCCCAGCATTTT. It specifies CASSASSGQPQHF.

The V call is TRBV7-9, the J call TRBJ1-2; no firm D call. The CDR3 covers 17 residues. Per the germline V gene, CDR1 is SEHNR and CDR2 is FQNEAQ (reference sequence). V lost 2 bases and J 5 bases, leaving 21 bases between the germline ends. The CDR3 DNA sequence: TGTGCCAGCAGCTTAATCCCCGGGGAGGACCCCTCTTATGGCTACACCTTC. Translation: CASSLIPGEDPSYGYTF.

This clonotype was picked up a small number of times. The rearrangement links TRBV6-6 to TRBJ2-1; no clear D gene. Germline V gene lookup returns CDR1 MNHNY and CDR2 SVGAGI (reference sequence). The ends were cut back, 2 bases at V and 7 bases at J, with 6 bases in the middle. This CDR3 is 12 amino acids long. The CDR3 is CASSYPENEQFF. The CDR3 nucleotides are TGTGCCAGCAGTTACCCTGAAAATGAGCAGTTCTTC.

This chain joins TRBV7-2 and TRBJ2-5; possibly TRBD2 for D (6 bases). With 1 base removed from V and 4 bases from J, the gap between germline ends came to 13 bases. The CDR3 has 15 residues. Germline V gene data show CDR1 as SGHTA and CDR2 as FQGNSA. The CDR3 nucleotides are TGTGCCAGCAGCTTAGTGCCGGGAGAGCGAGAGACCCAGTACTTC. Protein product: CASSLVPGERETQYF.

This clonotype was seen only a few times. This chain uses TRBV5-1 with TRBJ2-7; 9 bases align to TRBD1. CDR1 is SGHRS and CDR2 is YFSETQ in the germline V gene. This CDR3 has 16 amino acids. Trimming removed 3 bases from V and 4 bases from J; junction bases left unmatched: 11. The chain's CDR3 is CASSYGQGLPFYEQYV. The DNA of the CDR3 is TGCGCCAGCAGCTATGGACAGGGGCTTCCGTTTTACGAGCAGTACGTC.

This clonotype has a handful of counts. This chain joins TRBV15 and TRBJ1-2; D remains ambiguous. The CDR3 is made up of 14 amino acids. Between the trimmed V and J ends, which lost 6 bases and 5 bases, there was a span of 16 bases. The germline CDR1 and CDR2 sequences are LNHNV and YYDKDF (reference sequence). CDR3 nucleotide sequence: TGTGCCACCAGTCCCGCCCCCGACGGGTATGGCTACACCTTC. Protein product: CATSPAPDGYGYTF.

This clonotype appeared a few times. This chain uses TRBV24-1 with TRBJ2-7, with D perhaps TRBD1 (5 bases). Germline CDR1 is KGHDR and CDR2 is SFDVKD. V dropped 0 bases and J dropped 3 bases, with 17 bases sitting between them. The CDR3 totals 17 residues. The DNA for the CDR3 is TGTGCCACCAGTGATTTGGGGGCCGTTCCCTGTTTCTACGAGCAGTACTTC. Translated, it gives CATSDLGAVPCFYEQYF.

The chain couples TRBV20-1 to TRBJ2-1; D remains ambiguous. V lost 3 bases to trimming and J lost 1 base, with 7 bases between them. In germline, CDR1 is DFQATT, CDR2 SNEGSKA (reference sequence). The CDR3 consists of 13 residues. Written as DNA, the CDR3 is TGCAGTGCTAGCGTGCTATCCTACAATGAGCAGTTCTTC. It translates to CSASVLSYNEQFF.

The sample holds many counts of this clonotype. The V call is TRBV7-9, the J call TRBJ2-5; perhaps TRBD2 as D (5 bases). Germline-derived CDR1 and CDR2 are SEHNR and FQNEAQ (reference sequence). The CDR3 length is 13 residues. Trimming left V 5 bases short and J 1 base short, with 8 bases between. The CDR3 protein is CASSPTSQETQYF. Here the CDR3 DNA reads TGTGCCAGCAGCCCTACTAGCCAAGAGACCCAGTACTTC.

The rearrangement joins TRBV19 to TRBJ2-1; D remains ambiguous. This CDR3 has 16 residues. CDR1 is LNHDA and CDR2 is SQIVND in the germline V gene (reference sequence). V was clipped by 4 bases and J by 6 bases, with 19 bases between them. The CDR3 reads CASSTRATGSLNEQFF. CDR3 DNA: TGTGCCAGTAGTACCCGAGCGACGGGCTCCCTCAATGAGCAGTTCTTC.

The rearrangement links TRBV6-2 or TRBV6-3 to TRBJ1-5, with 7 bases lining up with TRBD1. V lost 7 bases and J lost 7; bases outside the gene matches: 10. CDR3 size: 14 residues. The germline CDR1 and CDR2 sequences are MNHEY and SVGEGT. CDR3 nucleotide sequence: TGTGCCAGCACCCCGGACAGGTGGGGCCAGCCCCAGCATTTT. This codes for CASTPDRWGQPQHF.

This clonotype occurred a few times. This sequence joins TRBV4-3 and TRBJ2-1; 10 bases line up with TRBD2. The length of the CDR3 is 16 residues. The V segment lost 3 bases and the J segment 5 bases; nucleotides outside the gene matches: 7. Germline CDR1 is LGHNA and CDR2 is YSLEER. The CDR3 DNA follows: TGCGCCAGCAGCCACCTACTAGCGGGAAACCACAATGAGCAGTTCTTC. The encoded protein is CASSHLLAGNHNEQFF.

A few counts support this clonotype. This chain connects TRBV5-5 to TRBJ1-5; D is unresolved. V was clipped by 0 bases and J by 2 bases, with 9 bases between them. This CDR3 is 15 amino acids long. Germline loops: CDR1 SGHKS, CDR2 YYEKEE (reference sequence). The CDR3 sequence: CASSLGPGGNQPQHF. CDR3 coding DNA: TGTGCCAGCAGCTTGGGGCCCGGGGGCAATCAGCCCCAGCATTTT.

The chain couples TRBV4-1 to TRBJ1-3; no reliable D call. Trimming took off 2 bases at V and 0 bases at J, with 8 bases between the two ends. Germline CDR1 and CDR2: MGHRA and YSYEKL. The CDR3 sequence is 15 residues long. The CDR3 loop is CASSQQSSSGNTIYF. CDR3 bases: TGCGCCAGCAGCCAACAATCAAGCTCTGGAAACACCATATATTTT.

This clonotype was counted at least ten times. The chain combines TRBV10-3 with TRBJ2-3; 9 bases fit TRBD2. Germline CDR1 and CDR2: ENHRY and SYGVKD. CDR3 length: 14 residues. V gave up 8 bases and J gave up 2 bases; unmatched junction bases: 5. DNA of the CDR3: TGTGCCATCGGGCAGCGGGGGGCCACAGATACGCAGTATTTT. Its translation is CAIGQRGATDTQYF.

The chain couples TRBV7-2 to TRBJ2-1, with 12 bases that match TRBD2. V was pared by 5 bases and J by 8 bases, with 7 bases of the junction left unmatched. The germline V gene has CDR1 SGHTA and CDR2 FQGNSA. The CDR3 totals 15 residues. The DNA for the CDR3 is TGTGCCAGCAGCCCGCGGACTAGCGGGGAACATGAGCAGTTCTTC. The encoded protein is CASSPRTSGEHEQFF.

This clonotype came up a few times. The genes are TRBV5-1 and TRBJ2-3, with D perhaps assigned TRBD1 or TRBD2 (5 bases each). Germline V CDR1 and CDR2: SGHRS, YFSETQ. The CDR3 extends over 16 amino acids. The V and J ends lost 5 bases and 1 base respectively, with 17 bases between them. As DNA, the CDR3 is TGCGCCAGCAGTCCAGGGAGAGGGGAACGCACAGATACGCAGTATTTT. This encodes CASSPGRGERTDTQYF.

The chain has TRBV5-6 and TRBJ2-1; 8 bases fit TRBD1. Germline CDR1 SGHDT, CDR2 YYEEEE. The length of the CDR3 is 13 residues. V shed 4 bases and J 9 bases; nucleotides not matched to a gene: 6. CDR3 coding DNA: TGTGCCAGCAGCGAGGGGACAGGCGGTGAGCAGTTCTTC. Its protein is CASSEGTGGEQFF. The entire variable domain, with the rest obtained from reference TRBV5-6 and TRBJ2-1, is as follows: DAGVTQSPTHLIKTRGQQVTLRCSPKSGHDTVSWYQQALGQGPQFIFQYYEEEERQRGNFPDRFSGHQFPNYSSELNVNALLLGDSALYLCASSEGTGGEQFFGPGTRLTVL.

V is TRBV13 and J is TRBJ2-1; D might be TRBD1 (5 bases). V lost 2 bases and J lost 6, with 14 bases in between. CDR3 size: 15 residues. The germline V gene encodes CDR1 PRHDT and CDR2 FYEKMQ (reference sequence). CDR3 nucleotide sequence: TGTGCCAGCAGCTTAAGTCCAGGGCCAAGCAATGAGCAGTTCTTC. Its protein product is CASSLSPGPSNEQFF.